This T cell receptor beta chain derives from a study of identical twins. Trimming cost V 6 bases and J 4 bases; bases outside gene matches: 4. The CDR3 spans 13 residues. Germline V gene sequence: CDR1 MNHEY, CDR2 SMNVEV (reference sequence). Study conclusions and caveats: The presence of invariant MAIT and iNKT cells could partly confound analyses of zero-insertion sequences.

In this sample, this clonotype turned up many times. The antigen is unknown. MiXCR, run by TCRdb on the 5' RACE reads, gives a single entry per CDR3 protein. This sample has a few hundred thousand distinct CDR3 sequences, with over 9.5% found just once. The chain joins TRBV27 to TRBJ1-1, with 8 positions matching TRBD1. This TCR came from a man aged 50-60 years in good health. Material: memory T cells sorted from blood. The CDR3 DNA follows: TGTGCCAGCAGACTTACAGGGGGCACTGAAGCTTTCTTT. Translation gives CASRLTGGTEAFF.